This T cell receptor beta chain was sequenced in a study of cytotoxic CD8 clonotypes in ibrutinib-treated CLL. Using immunoSEQ multiplex PCR, the repertoire was profiled, and TCRdb retains in-frame clones only, with some absent. The sample includes approximately 190,000 clones, about four fifths of them seen just once. This sample comprised PBMCs, obtained after 12 months of ibrutinib treatment. This clonotype was sampled from a human donor with chronic lymphocytic leukemia.

The CDR3 DNA sequence: TGTGCCAGCAGCGCCGGACCGATCAGCTACGAGCAGTACTTC. Translated: CASSAGPISYEQYF. This sequence joins TRBV9 and TRBJ2-7; no clear D gene. This CDR3 region has 14 residues. Between the trimmed V and J ends, which lost 3 bases and 3 bases, there was a span of 13 bases. The germline V gene has CDR1 SGDLS and CDR2 YYNGEE.